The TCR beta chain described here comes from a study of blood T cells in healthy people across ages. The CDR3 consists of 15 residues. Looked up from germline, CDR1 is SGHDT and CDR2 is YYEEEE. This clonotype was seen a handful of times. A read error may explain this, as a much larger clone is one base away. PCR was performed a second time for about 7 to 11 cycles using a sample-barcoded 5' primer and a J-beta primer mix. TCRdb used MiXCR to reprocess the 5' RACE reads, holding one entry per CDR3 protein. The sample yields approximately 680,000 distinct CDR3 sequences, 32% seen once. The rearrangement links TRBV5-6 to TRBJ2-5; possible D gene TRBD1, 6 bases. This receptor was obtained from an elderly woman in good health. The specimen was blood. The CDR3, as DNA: TGTGCCGGCAGCCGCATGGACAGTACGCAAGAGACCCAGTACTTC. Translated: CAGSRMDSTQETQYF. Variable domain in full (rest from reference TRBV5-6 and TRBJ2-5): DAGVTQSPTHLIKTRGQQVTLRCSPKSGHDTVSWYQQALGQGPQFIFQYYEEEERQRGNFPDRFSGHQFPNYSSELNVNALLLGDSALYLCAGSRMDSTQETQYFGPGTRLLVL.